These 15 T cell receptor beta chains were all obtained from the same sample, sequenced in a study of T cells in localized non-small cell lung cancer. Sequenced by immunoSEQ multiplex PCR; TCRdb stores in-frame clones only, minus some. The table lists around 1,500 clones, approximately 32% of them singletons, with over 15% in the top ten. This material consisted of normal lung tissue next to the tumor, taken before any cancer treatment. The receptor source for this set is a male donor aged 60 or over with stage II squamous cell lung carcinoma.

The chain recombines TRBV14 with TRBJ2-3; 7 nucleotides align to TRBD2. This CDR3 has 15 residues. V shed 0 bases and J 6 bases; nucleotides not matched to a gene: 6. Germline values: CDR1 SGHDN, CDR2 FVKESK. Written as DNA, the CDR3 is TGTGCCAGCAGCCAAGATGGCCTAGCGGTTGATACGCAGTATTTT. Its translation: CASSQDGLAVDTQYF. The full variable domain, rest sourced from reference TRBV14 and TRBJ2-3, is EAGVTQFPSHSVIEKGQTVTLRCDPISGHDNLYWYRRVMGKEIKFLLHFVKESKQDESGMPNNRFLAERTGGTYSTLKVQPAELEDSGVYFCASSQDGLAVDTQYFGPGTRLTVL.

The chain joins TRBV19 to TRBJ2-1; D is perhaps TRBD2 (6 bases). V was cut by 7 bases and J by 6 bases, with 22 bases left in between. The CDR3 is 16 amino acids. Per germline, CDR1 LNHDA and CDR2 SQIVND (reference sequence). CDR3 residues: CASTTRAGRYGNEQFF. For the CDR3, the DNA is TGTGCCAGTACCACCCGGGCGGGGAGGTATGGCAATGAGCAGTTCTTC.

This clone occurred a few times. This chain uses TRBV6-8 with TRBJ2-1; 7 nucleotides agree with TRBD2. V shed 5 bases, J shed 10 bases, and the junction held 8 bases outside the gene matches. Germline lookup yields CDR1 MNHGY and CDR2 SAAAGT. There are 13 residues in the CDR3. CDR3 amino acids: CASSAGLVGEQFF. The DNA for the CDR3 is TGTGCCAGCAGTGCAGGACTAGTTGGCGAGCAGTTCTTC.

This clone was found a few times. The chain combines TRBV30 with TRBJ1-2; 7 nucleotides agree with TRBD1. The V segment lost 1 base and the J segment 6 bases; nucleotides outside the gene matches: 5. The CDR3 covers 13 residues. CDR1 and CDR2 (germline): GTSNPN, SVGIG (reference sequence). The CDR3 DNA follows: TGTGCCTGGAGTGCCACAGGGGTAGATGGCTACACCTTC. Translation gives CAWSATGVDGYTF.

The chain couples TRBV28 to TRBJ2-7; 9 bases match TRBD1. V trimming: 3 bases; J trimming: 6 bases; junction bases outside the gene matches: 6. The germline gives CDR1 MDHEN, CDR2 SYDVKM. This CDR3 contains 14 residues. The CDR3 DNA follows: TGTGCCAGCAGTTTGGGGACAGGGAATCGCGAGCAGTACTTC. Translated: CASSLGTGNREQYF.

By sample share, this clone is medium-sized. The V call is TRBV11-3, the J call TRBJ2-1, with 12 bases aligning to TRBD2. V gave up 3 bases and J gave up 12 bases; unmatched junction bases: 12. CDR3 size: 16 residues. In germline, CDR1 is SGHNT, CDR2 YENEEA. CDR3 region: CASSLEVASGRERQFF. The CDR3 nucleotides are TGTGCCAGCAGCTTGGAAGTCGCTAGCGGGAGGGAAAGGCAGTTCTTC.

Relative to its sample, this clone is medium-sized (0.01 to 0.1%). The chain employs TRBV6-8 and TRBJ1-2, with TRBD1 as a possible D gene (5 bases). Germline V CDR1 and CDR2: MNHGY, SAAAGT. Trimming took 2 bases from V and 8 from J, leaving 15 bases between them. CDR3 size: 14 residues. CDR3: CASSYAGRSRGYTF. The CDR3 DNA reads TGTGCCAGCAGTTACGCGGGGCGTTCTCGGGGCTACACCTTC.

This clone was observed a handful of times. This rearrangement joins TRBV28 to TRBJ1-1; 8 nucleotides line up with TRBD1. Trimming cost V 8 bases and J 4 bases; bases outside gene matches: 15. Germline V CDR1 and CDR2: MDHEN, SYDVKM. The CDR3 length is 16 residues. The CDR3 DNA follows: TGTGCCAGCCTAATTCAGGGGGCGGGTCGCGGCACTGAAGCTTTCTTT. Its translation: CASLIQGAGRGTEAFF. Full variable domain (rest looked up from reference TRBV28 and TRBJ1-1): DVKVTQSSRYLVKRTGEKVFLECVQDMDHENMFWYRQDPGLGLRLIYFSYDVKMKEKGDIPEGYSVSREKKERFSLILESASTNQTSMYLCASLIQGAGRGTEAFFGQGTRLTVV.

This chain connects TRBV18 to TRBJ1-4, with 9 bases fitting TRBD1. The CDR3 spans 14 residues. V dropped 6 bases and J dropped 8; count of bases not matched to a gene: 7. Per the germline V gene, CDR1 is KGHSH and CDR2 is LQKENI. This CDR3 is CASSPGTGNEKLFF. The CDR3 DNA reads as TGTGCCAGCTCCCCCGGGACAGGGAACGAAAAACTGTTTTTT.

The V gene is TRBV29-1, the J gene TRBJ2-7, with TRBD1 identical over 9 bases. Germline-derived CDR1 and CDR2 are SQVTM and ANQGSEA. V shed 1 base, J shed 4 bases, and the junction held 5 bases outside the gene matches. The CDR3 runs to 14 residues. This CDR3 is CSVEVGDRGYEQYF. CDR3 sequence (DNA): TGCAGCGTTGAAGTGGGCGACAGGGGGTACGAGCAGTACTTC.

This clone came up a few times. CDR3 sequence reads: CASSQDWETQYF. CDR3 bases: TGTGCCAGCAGCCAAGATTGGGAGACCCAGTACTTC. The chain combines TRBV14 with TRBJ2-5; no clear D gene. Per germline, CDR1 SGHDN and CDR2 FVKESK. The germline V and J ends were trimmed by 0 bases and 5 bases, with 4 bases remaining between them. This CDR3 region has 12 residues.

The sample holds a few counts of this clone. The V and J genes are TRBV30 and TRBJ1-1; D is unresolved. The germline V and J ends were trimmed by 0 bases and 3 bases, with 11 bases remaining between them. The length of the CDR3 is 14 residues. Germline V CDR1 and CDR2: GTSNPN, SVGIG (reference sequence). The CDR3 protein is CAWSVWRDYTEAFF. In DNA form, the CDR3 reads TGTGCCTGGAGTGTCTGGCGGGATTACACTGAAGCTTTCTTT.

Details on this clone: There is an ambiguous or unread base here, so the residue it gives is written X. CDR3 nucleotides: TGTGCCAGYTCATCCCAGGGAGACAATGGCTACACCTTC. It is translated as CAXSSQGDNGYTF. The full CDR3 reads CASSSQGDNGYTF. The chain is built from TRBV18 and TRBJ1-2, with D perhaps TRBD1 (5 bases). The germline gives CDR1 KGHSH, CDR2 LQKENI. CDR3 length equals 13 residues. V shed 9 bases and J shed 6 bases, with 17 bases lying between them.

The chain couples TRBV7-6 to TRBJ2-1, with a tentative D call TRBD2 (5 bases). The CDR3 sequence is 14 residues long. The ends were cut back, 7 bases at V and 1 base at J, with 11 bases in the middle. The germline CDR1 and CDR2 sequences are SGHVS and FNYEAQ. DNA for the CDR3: TGTGCCAGCAAGCGGTCGGGTTCCTACAATGAGCAGTTCTTC. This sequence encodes CASKRSGSYNEQFF.

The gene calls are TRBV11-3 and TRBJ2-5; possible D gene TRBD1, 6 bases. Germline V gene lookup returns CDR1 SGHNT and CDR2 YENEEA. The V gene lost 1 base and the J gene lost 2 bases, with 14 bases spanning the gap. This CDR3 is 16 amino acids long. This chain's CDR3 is CASSLGPQGFQETQYF. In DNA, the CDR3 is TGTGCCAGCAGCTTAGGACCACAGGGATTTCAAGAGACCCAGTACTTC.